The 19 T cell receptor beta chains presented below share a single source sample, sequenced in a study of blood T cell repertoires in COVID-19. Sequencing was performed with immunoSEQ multiplex PCR; in TCRdb, only in-frame clones are kept and a portion is missing. In the table there are some 270,000 clones, roughly nine tenths of which are singletons. Sequenced input: peripheral blood. Every receptor here comes from a man in his fifties with acute or convalescent COVID-19.

This chain connects TRBV7-6 to TRBJ1-2; D is unclear. The CDR3 runs to 14 residues. From germline, CDR1 is SGHVS and CDR2 FNYEAQ. V was cut by 5 bases and J by 4 bases, with 14 bases left in between. The CDR3 sequence: CASSPYAGSYGYTF. CDR3 sequence (DNA): TGTGCCAGCAGCCCCTACGCCGGGTCCTATGGCTACACCTTC.

The V gene is TRBV6-1, the J gene TRBJ1-5, with D tentatively TRBD1 (6 bases). V was shortened by 1 base and J by 4 bases, with 11 bases between the two germline ends. Germline CDR1 is MNHNS and CDR2 is SASEGT. The length of the CDR3 is 15 residues. CDR3 amino acids: CASSEVGHLNQPQHF. DNA for the CDR3: TGTGCCAGCAGTGAAGTGGGACACCTGAATCAGCCCCAGCATTTT.

V and J are TRBV9 and TRBJ1-6; 9 bases are shared with TRBD1. V was pared by 7 bases and J by 10 bases, with 9 bases of the junction left unmatched. The CDR3 contains 14 residues. CDR1 and CDR2 from the germline V gene are SGDLS and YYNGEE. Here the CDR3 reads CASGHGTGTSPLHF. As DNA, the CDR3 is TGTGCCAGCGGACACGGGACAGGGACCTCACCCCTCCACTTT.

This clone appeared a few times. This chain connects TRBV10-3 to TRBJ2-1, with 8 bases identical to TRBD2. Unmatched junction bases numbered 7, after V lost 4 bases and J lost 8 bases. The CDR3 sequence is 14 residues long. Germline V gene lookup returns CDR1 ENHRY and CDR2 SYGVKD. CDR3 nucleotide sequence: TGTGCCATCAGTGTTGACGGGGGGGCGTATGAGCAGTTCTTC. As protein: CAISVDGGAYEQFF.

As concerns this clone: Other DNA sequences of this sample code for an identical CDR3. The rearrangement links TRBV6-5 to TRBJ1-1, with D unclear. The V end lost 2 bases, the J end lost 2 bases, and 6 bases lay between the germline ends. This CDR3 has 13 amino acids. Germline lookup yields CDR1 MNHEY and CDR2 SVGAGI. CDR3: CASSYPGNTEAFF. In nucleotides, the CDR3 is TGTGCCAGCAGTTACCCGGGAAACACTGAAGCTTTCTTT.

This clone turned up a few times. This sequence joins TRBV9 and TRBJ1-4, with D hard to call. CDR3 length: 13 residues. Germline CDR1 SGDLS, CDR2 YYNGEE. The germline V and J ends were trimmed by 4 bases and 4 bases, with 8 bases remaining between them. CDR3 nucleotides: TGTGCCAGCAGCCCTATGATTAATGAAAAACTGTTTTTT. Protein product: CASSPMINEKLFF.

This clone has just one count. This chain joins TRBV5-4 and TRBJ2-2; D unclear. Germline CDR1 and CDR2: SGHNT and YYREEE (reference sequence). CDR3 length: 14 residues. The V end was cut by 0 bases, the J end by 3 bases, with 6 bases between. The CDR3 DNA reads as TGTGCCAGCAGCTTGGACCACTACACCGGGGAGCTGTTTTTT. Translating it yields CASSLDHYTGELFF.

The V call is TRBV2, the J call TRBJ2-5; D unresolved. The V and J ends lost 6 bases and 2 bases respectively, with 7 bases between them. The CDR3 has 12 amino acids. Germline lookup yields CDR1 SNHLY and CDR2 FYNNEI. The CDR3 DNA sequence: TGTGCCAGCAGCCGGCGGCAAGAGACCCAGTACTTC. This sequence encodes CASSRRQETQYF.

The chain employs TRBV7-2 and TRBJ2-7, with a tentative D call TRBD1 (6 bases). Trimming cost V 5 bases and J 3 bases, with 14 bases left between them. The germline V gene has CDR1 SGHTA and CDR2 FQGNSA. The CDR3 has 14 residues. CDR3 sequence: CASSHGQLYYEQYF. The CDR3 DNA follows: TGTGCCAGCAGCCATGGACAGCTCTACTACGAGCAGTACTTC.

V and J are TRBV7-2 and TRBJ2-2, with 8 bases matching TRBD2. CDR3 length equals 15 residues. Germline CDR1 SGHTA, CDR2 FQGNSA. With 6 bases clipped from V and 6 bases from J, the junction kept 9 bases outside the gene matches. CDR3 sequence reads: CASRTGGGPSGELFF. The CDR3 DNA follows: TGTGCCAGCAGGACTGGCGGGGGGCCTTCCGGGGAGCTGTTTTTT.

This clone was recorded once. V gene TRBV6-5 combines with J gene TRBJ2-5; tentatively, D is TRBD1 (6 bases). Germline V CDR1 and CDR2: MNHEY, SVGAGI. Trimming removed 0 bases at V and 2 bases at J, with 13 bases between. There are 16 residues in the CDR3. The CDR3 protein is CASSYSRDTLQETQYF. The CDR3 nucleotides are TGTGCCAGCAGTTACTCGAGGGACACACTACAAGAGACCCAGTACTTC.

This sequence joins TRBV6-1 and TRBJ2-7, with a weak D call TRBD1 (5 bases). This CDR3 has 15 amino acids. Germline loops: CDR1 MNHNS, CDR2 SASEGT. V was trimmed by 2 bases and J by 2 bases, leaving 13 bases between them. The CDR3 region has the DNA TGTGCCAGCAGTGAAATGTCAGGGATCACCTACGAGCAGTACTTC. Protein sequence: CASSEMSGITYEQYF.

J is TRBJ2-7 and V is TRBV10-1, with 7 nucleotides matching TRBD2. The V and J ends lost 3 bases and 4 bases, in that order; junction bases with no gene match: 0. This CDR3 contains 12 residues. The germline gives CDR1 WNHNN, CDR2 SYGVQD (reference sequence). The CDR3 loop is CASSDGGYEQYF. The CDR3, as DNA: TGCGCCAGCAGTGACGGGGGGTACGAGCAGTACTTC.

This rearrangement joins TRBV5-1 to TRBJ1-1; TRBD1 is a possible D gene (6 bases). V lost 0 bases to trimming and J lost 4 bases, with 16 bases between them. Germline lookup yields CDR1 SGHRS and CDR2 YFSETQ. The CDR3 has 16 amino acids. The CDR3 coding sequence is TGCGCCAGCAGCTTGGAGCCCACAGGGTCGGCCACTGAAGCTTTCTTT. Its protein product is CASSLEPTGSATEAFF.

CDR3 region: CASSFLGSRGYTF. The CDR3 region has the DNA TGTGCCAGCAGTTTCTTGGGGAGCCGGGGCTACACCTTC. The rearrangement links TRBV27 to TRBJ1-2; D gene unclear. This CDR3 contains 13 residues. V was cut by 3 bases and J by 8 bases, with 13 bases left in between. The germline CDR1 and CDR2 sequences are MNHEY and SMNVEV (reference sequence).

J is TRBJ1-6 and V is TRBV5-6; possibly TRBD1 for D (6 bases). Germline V lookup: CDR1 SGHDT, CDR2 YYEEEE. Trimming left V 0 bases short and J 9 bases short, with 13 bases between. The CDR3 runs 15 residues. CDR3 bases: TGTGCCAGCAGCTTGGCGGGGGGGCCTAGTTCACCCCTCCACTTT. Its protein product is CASSLAGGPSSPLHF.

This chain uses TRBV19 with TRBJ1-6, with no clear D. The ends were cut back, 6 bases at V and 10 bases at J, with 10 bases in the middle. This CDR3 has 12 amino acids. Per the germline V gene, CDR1 is LNHDA and CDR2 is SQIVND (reference sequence). The CDR3 loop reads CASSHTLSPLHF. The CDR3 DNA sequence: TGTGCCAGTAGCCACACCCTCTCACCCCTCCACTTT.

The chain couples TRBV9 to TRBJ2-1, with TRBD1 matching over 7 bases. CDR1 and CDR2 from the germline V gene are SGDLS and YYNGEE. V dropped 6 bases and J dropped 9; count of bases not matched to a gene: 6. The CDR3 length is 12 residues. DNA of the CDR3: TGTGCCAGCAACGACAGGGTCGGTGAGCAGTTCTTC. Its translation is CASNDRVGEQFF.

There are a few counts of this clone. The genes are TRBV5-4 and TRBJ1-6; D may be TRBD1 (5 bases). Germline V CDR1 and CDR2: SGHNT, YYREEE (reference sequence). V was pared by 0 bases and J by 9 bases, with 10 bases between. The CDR3 runs 14 residues. CDR3 nucleotides: TGTGCCAGCAGCTTGGCGGGCGGGGGTTCACCCCTCCACTTT. This codes for CASSLAGGGSPLHF.